The subject of this entry is one T cell receptor beta chain. PCR primers comprised 60 Vbeta and 13 Jbeta primers. Generated by immunoSEQ multiplex PCR, the TCRdb table keeps only in-frame clones and is missing some. The sample consists of approximately 150,000 clones, 75% to 85% of them appearing once. The data were taken from a study of cytomegalovirus exposure and HLA in healthy donors. Per germline, CDR1 MNHNY and CDR2 SVGAGI (reference sequence). Unmatched junction bases numbered 6, after V lost 0 bases and J lost 2 bases. The CDR3 has 16 amino acids. The sequenced material came from PBMCs. The J gene is TRBJ2-7, the V gene TRBV6-6, with 8 bases aligning to TRBD1. The TCR originated in a man in his fifties or sixties in good health and CMV-seropositive. The CDR3 DNA reads as TGTGCCAGCAGTTACTCTCCGGGACAGGCGACCTACGAGCAGTACTTC. It is translated as CASSYSPGQATYEQYF.